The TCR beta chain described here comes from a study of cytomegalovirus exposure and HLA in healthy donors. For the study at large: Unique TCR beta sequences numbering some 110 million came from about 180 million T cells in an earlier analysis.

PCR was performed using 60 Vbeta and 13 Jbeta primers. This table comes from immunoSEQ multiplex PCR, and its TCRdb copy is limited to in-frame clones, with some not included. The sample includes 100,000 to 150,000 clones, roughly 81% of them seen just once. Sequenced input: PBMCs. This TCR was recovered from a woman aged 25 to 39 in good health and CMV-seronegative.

CDR3 in amino acids: CASSLGLGPWSANVLTF. Here the CDR3 DNA reads TGTGCCAGCAGCTTAGGGCTGGGGCCCTGGTCAGCCAACGTCCTGACTTTC. The chain couples TRBV7-2 to TRBJ2-6; weak D call: TRBD1 (5 bases). Trimming pared 1 base from V and 7 bases from J, leaving 17 bases between. The length of the CDR3 is 17 residues. Germline CDR1 SGHTA, CDR2 FQGNSA.